The clone carrying this TCR beta chain has only a few counts. Its antigen remains unknown. According to the study, TCR beta libraries were built with iRepertoire HTBI primers and CDR3-region Arm-PCR. From the multiplex PCR reads, TCRdb called clonotypes with MiXCR, one entry per CDR3 protein. Among approximately 400,000 distinct CDR3 sequences listed, 12% were seen once. Time point given: newly diagnosed GD, antithyroid drugs for less than 3 months. Construction of the TCR library relied on RNA isolated from PBMCs. This sample is drawn from a study of regulatory T cells in long-lasting Graves disease. CDR1 is SGHRS and CDR2 is YFSETQ in the germline V gene. The germline V and J ends were trimmed by 0 bases and 2 bases, with 11 bases remaining between them. CDR3 length equals 15 residues. The study's findings and limits: Preferential use of TRBV28, TRBJ1-2 and TRBJ2-5 was seen in persistent disease.

These data also featured in a second study, about T cells in Graves' hyperthyroidism and ophthalmopathy. From that report: In blood, most of the thyroid clonotypes expanded above 0.001 were also present.

This chain uses TRBV5-1 with TRBJ2-5; tentative D call: TRBD1 (5 bases). The clonotype originates from a woman in her late teens or twenties with Graves disease. The sample consisted of peripheral blood mononuclear cells (PBMCs), taken at new diagnosis, from a patient treated with antithyroid drugs. The CDR3 nucleotides are TGCGCCAGCAGCTTGGGAGTGACAGAACAAGAGACCCAGTACTTC. Encoded protein: CASSLGVTEQETQYF.